This T cell receptor (beta chain) comes out of a study of Tregs in tolerant kidney transplant recipients (dated by TCRdb to the late 2010s). For context, the study as a whole: Related donors were used in the transplants with nonmyeloablative bone marrow transplantation, and mixed chimerism was transient in the human trials. The study used TCRbeta sequencing to identify donor-specific regulatory T cells before combined kidney and bone marrow transplantation, then tracked those cells after transplant. Broad study findings and their caveats: PCR primers changed over time for some patients, so nucleotide-level comparison across those patients' samples was not possible. The study was limited by small patient numbers, and the findings need validation in larger populations and under other immunosuppression protocols. Biological reproducibility was not examined directly, but technical replication error appeared to be minimal. Donor-specific Treg expansion was found to exceed global Treg expansion in tolerant patients, suggesting antigen-driven rather than nonspecific expansion. The most biologically relevant and donor-specific TCRbeta repertoire appeared to be identified by expanding Tregs with activated donor B cells.

This sample's time point label indicates: blood sample drawn before combined kidney and bone marrow transplant. Unstimulated Tregs (CD4+CD25+CD127-), CD4+ non-Tregs (CD4+CD25-), CD4 and CD8 cells were FACS-sorted from thawed PBMCs. Prior to Treg sorting, thawed PBMCs were rested overnight at 37 degrees C with approximately 210 IU/ml IL-2. Patients were several combined kidney and bone marrow transplant recipients from the ITN036ST trial, and only these trial subjects had samples available. Healthy control blood was processed by Ficoll density gradient to PBMCs and cryopreserved; patient PBMCs were collected before and after transplant. This clone was seen only once. The antigen it binds to is not known. No clone much larger than this one lies a single base away; base qualities are absent. The CDR3 covers 16 residues, taking in both the cysteine and the phenylalanine. The kept DNA is CDR3 alone, 48 bases in frame from the first base. Relative to germline, V is 6 bases shorter and J is 2 bases shorter, with 14 bases between their ends. CDR1 and CDR2, per the germline V gene, are SNHLY and FYNNEI.

For TCRbeta CDR3 sequencing, genomic DNA was extracted from sorted cells using the QIAGEN DNeasy Blood and Tissue Kit. Through immunoSEQ, high-throughput TCRbeta CDR3 sequencing was done commercially, including PCR amplification with internal controls and bias correction. The paper's data handling went like this. Unique productive TCRbeta sequences were defined by CDR3 nucleotide sequence where primers matched, and otherwise by CDR3 amino acid sequence together with Vbeta and Jbeta genes. To correct sorting error, sequences shared between sorted populations at a frequency ratio of 2:1 or less were removed; the rest were assigned to the higher population. A sequence counted as donor-reactive if, in CFSE-low cells, the sequence had a frequency of at least 0.01% and was expanded at least 5-fold compared with unstimulated cells. Repertoire divergence was quantified by Jensen-Shannon divergence calculated from the top 100 TCRbeta sequences ranked by frequency. For samples with multiple sequencing runs, sorting error was corrected separately for each run before the runs were pooled. TCRdb re-hosts the immuneACCESS table, in-frame sequences only. Its copies lack some clones; in the studies checked, an unresolved V gene accounts for under half of them, and the cause for the rest is not known. V and J calls and clone size are given by that table; D and trimming were obtained from the DNA. Across this sample there are 50,000 to 75,000 clones, with 80% to 90% seen only once. In total, the top ten clones hold approximately 2.1% of the sample.

Recombination joined TRBV2 with TRBJ2-6; 7 matching bases give a weak D call of TRBD2. The receptor comes from a human donor who received a combined kidney and bone marrow transplant. Specimen: Tregs from blood, collected before the transplant. The nucleotide sequence is given as TGTGCCAGCAGGGCGGCGGGGGCGGCTGGGGCCAACGTCCTGACTTTC. Its protein is CASRAAGAAGANVLTF.